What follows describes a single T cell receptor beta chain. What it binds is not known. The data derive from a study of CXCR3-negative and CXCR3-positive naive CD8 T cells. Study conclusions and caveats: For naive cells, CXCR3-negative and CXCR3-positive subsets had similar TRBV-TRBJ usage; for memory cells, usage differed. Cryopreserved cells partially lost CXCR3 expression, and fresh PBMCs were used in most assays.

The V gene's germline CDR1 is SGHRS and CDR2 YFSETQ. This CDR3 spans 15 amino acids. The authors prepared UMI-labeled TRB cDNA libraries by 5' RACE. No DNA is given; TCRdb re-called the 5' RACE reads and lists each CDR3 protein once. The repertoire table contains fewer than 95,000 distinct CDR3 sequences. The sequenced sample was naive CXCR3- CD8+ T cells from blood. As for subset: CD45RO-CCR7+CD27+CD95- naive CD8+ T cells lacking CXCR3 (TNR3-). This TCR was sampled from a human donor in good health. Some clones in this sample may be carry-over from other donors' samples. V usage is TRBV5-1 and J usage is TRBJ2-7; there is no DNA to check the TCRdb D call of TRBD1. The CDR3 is CASSSRTGDLREQYF.